The source of this TCR beta chain is a study of blood T cell repertoires in COVID-19. In the study overall: Acute and convalescent COVID-19 specimens originated in the United States, Italy and Spain. Nucleic acid was either cDNA or gDNA, and it came from T cells, B-cell-depleted T cells, or PBMCs.

Source study methods: Nucleated cell number was recorded as an estimate derived from reference gene primer amplification. The assay was immunoSEQ multiplex PCR, and TCRdb's table has in-frame clones only and misses some. That table gives V, J and clone size, and the DNA gave D and trimming. The sample carries about 280,000 clones, over 75% recorded once. With 8 bases clipped from V and 9 bases from J, the junction kept 17 bases outside the gene matches. This CDR3 is built from 16 residues. In germline, CDR1 is MNHNY, CDR2 SVGAGI (reference sequence). This TCR came from a man aged 18 to 30 with active or convalescent COVID-19. Sequenced: peripheral blood. The V gene is TRBV6-6, the J gene TRBJ2-1; TRBD1 aligns across 9 bases. As DNA, the CDR3 is TGTGCCAGCGGGGTCGACAGGGGGACTATTCCCGTTGAGCAGTTCTTC. Translated: CASGVDRGTIPVEQFF.